Listed here is a single T cell receptor beta chain. This specimen belongs to a study of blood T cell repertoires in COVID-19. In the study's own analysis: It was from reference gene primer amplification that nucleated cell counts were estimated. Repertoires were generated with immunoSEQ multiplex PCR, while TCRdb's copy carries only in-frame clones and drops some. The V and J calls and clone size are taken from that table; D and trimming were inferred from the DNA. The data show 110,000 or so clones, roughly 80% seen once. The V segment lost 2 bases and the J segment 7 bases; nucleotides outside the gene matches: 4. The CDR3 covers 14 residues. The germline V gene encodes CDR1 LGHNA and CDR2 YSLEER.

The sample comprised peripheral blood. The sequence derives from a man aged 65-85 years with acute or convalescent COVID-19. The chain combines TRBV4-3 with TRBJ2-1, with 8 bases fitting TRBD1. DNA for the CDR3: TGCGCCAGCAGCCAAAGTGACAGGGGAAATGAGCAGTTCTTC. It specifies CASSQSDRGNEQFF.